Shown below are 8 T cell receptor beta chains from a single sample sequenced in a study of OX40 agonist ivuxolimab in advanced cancers. Sequencing was performed with immunoSEQ multiplex PCR; in TCRdb, only in-frame clones are kept and a portion is missing. The sample lists about 58,000 clones, approximately 87% occurring once. The sequences come from CD4+ or CD8+ T cells sorted from blood, collected in a trial of the OX40 agonist ivuxolimab. All receptors derive from an adult with an advanced solid tumor such as melanoma, head and neck, liver or kidney cancer.

The chain recombines TRBV28 with TRBJ1-6; 7 bases are a match to TRBD1. The V gene's germline CDR1 is MDHEN and CDR2 SYDVKM. This CDR3 has 17 amino acids. V dropped 10 bases and J dropped 4; count of bases not matched to a gene: 16. The CDR3 DNA follows: TGTGCCACCCAGGGGGGGAGTGTGGACAGGTATAATTCACCCCTCCACTTT. Its translation: CATQGGSVDRYNSPLHF.

The V and J genes are TRBV4-1 and TRBJ1-5; maybe TRBD1 (5 bases). Germline V CDR1 and CDR2: MGHRA, YSYEKL. V gave up 0 bases and J gave up 8 bases, with 17 bases separating them. This CDR3 region has 16 residues. Here the CDR3 reads CASSQEGAGAFEPQHF. In DNA, the CDR3 is TGCGCCAGCAGCCAAGAAGGGGCAGGTGCTTTCGAGCCCCAGCATTTT.

The rearrangement joins TRBV7-3 to TRBJ1-2, with D perhaps TRBD1 (5 bases). The CDR3 runs to 12 residues. Trimming left V 5 bases short and J 12 bases short, with 16 bases between. Germline V gives CDR1 SGHTA, CDR2 FQGTGA. As DNA, the CDR3 is TGTGCCAGCAGCCTCAGCTCGGGGGTTAACACCTTC. Its protein product is CASSLSSGVNTF.

This clone was seen only once. The chain combines TRBV4-1 with TRBJ2-2; D gene uncertain. V shed 4 bases and J shed 5 bases, with 14 bases lying between them. This CDR3 has 15 amino acids. Germline V CDR1 and CDR2: MGHRA, YSYEKL. CDR3 coding DNA: TGCGCCAGCAGCCCCACCCGAATCGGGACCGGGGAGCTGTTTTTT. This gives the protein CASSPTRIGTGELFF.

This sequence joins TRBV7-2 and TRBJ2-3, with D possibly TRBD1 on 5 matching bases. V lost 5 bases to trimming and J lost 0 bases, with 9 bases between them. CDR3 length: 14 residues. CDR1 is SGHTA, CDR2 FQGNSA, per germline. The CDR3 sequence: CASSPRQSTDTQYF. The CDR3 DNA sequence: TGTGCCAGCAGCCCCCGACAGAGCACAGATACGCAGTATTTT.

This rearrangement joins TRBV27 to TRBJ2-7, with TRBD1 matching 8 bases. The CDR3 totals 14 residues. Unmatched junction bases numbered 8, after V lost 10 bases and J lost 0 bases. CDR1 and CDR2 (germline): MNHEY, SMNVEV (reference sequence). The CDR3 is CATRRQGSSYEQYF. In nucleotides, the CDR3 is TGTGCCACCCGGAGACAGGGGAGCTCCTACGAGCAGTACTTC.

This clone was detected only a few times. One junction end disagrees with the germline gene, perhaps due to a read error. DNA for the CDR3: TGTGCCAGCAGCGCGACTAGCGGGGCCTTAAATGGGCAGTTCTTC. It translates to CASSATSGALNGQFF. V is TRBV7-9 and J is TRBJ2-1; TRBD2 agrees at 11 bases. This CDR3 has 15 residues. Germline V gives CDR1 SEHNR, CDR2 FQNEAQ (reference sequence).

The chain employs TRBV27 and TRBJ1-2, with 7 nucleotides matching TRBD1. The CDR3 contains 16 residues. The V and J ends lost 7 bases and 11 bases, in that order; junction bases with no gene match: 22. Germline lookup yields CDR1 MNHEY and CDR2 SMNVEV (reference sequence). The CDR3 reads CASTRGGSDLIINYTF. The CDR3 coding sequence is TGTGCCAGCACGAGAGGGGGCAGCGACCTGATAATTAATTACACCTTC.